The rows below give T cell receptor beta chains drawn from one sample of a study of shared clonotypes between healthy human individuals. Generated by immunoSEQ multiplex PCR, the TCRdb table keeps only in-frame clones and is missing some. The sample records just over 2,000,000 clones, over 85% being singletons. Material: naive CD4+ T cells sorted from blood. The source is a man younger than 35 in good health. Both conserved end residues are part of each CDR3. The D gene is left open where the match is weak.

CDR3: CASSLQGGANTEAFF
J: TRBJ1-1
D: TRBD1
V: TRBV7-9

CDR3: CASFQREGSGELFF
J: TRBJ2-2
D: TRBD2
V: TRBV6-1

CDR3: CASSLETGVNEKLFF
J: TRBJ1-4
D: -
V: TRBV5-1

CDR3: CASSLFSFWDTGELFF
J: TRBJ2-2
D: -
V: TRBV27

CDR3: CASSLLTETYEQYF
J: TRBJ2-7
D: -
V: TRBV7-2

CDR3: CAISDRDRLQYGYTF
J: TRBJ1-2
D: TRBD1
V: TRBV10-3

CDR3: CASTGTLPGNEQFF
J: TRBJ2-1
D: -
V: TRBV27

CDR3: CASSLLRGQRLNQPQHF
J: TRBJ1-5
D: -
V: TRBV6-7

CDR3: CASSPDDGRYEQYF
J: TRBJ2-7
D: -
V: TRBV18

CDR3: CASSSGQTEAFF
J: TRBJ1-1
D: -
V: TRBV6-5

CDR3: CASSPAGNSGEQFF
J: TRBJ2-1
D: -
V: TRBV7-2

CDR3: CASSLAGFTDTQYF
J: TRBJ2-3
D: -
V: TRBV7-3

CDR3: CATKAGTINQPQHF
J: TRBJ1-5
D: -
V: TRBV10-3

CDR3: CASSYGLASDTQYF
J: TRBJ2-3
D: TRBD2
V: TRBV18

CDR3: CAWSVVNQPQHF
J: TRBJ1-5
D: -
V: TRBV30

CDR3: CASSLRDYPGELFF
J: TRBJ2-2
D: TRBD2
V: TRBV7-2

CDR3: CASSLQGQGGNTEAFF
J: TRBJ1-1
D: -
V: TRBV5-4

CDR3: CAAAGGRGWETQYF
J: TRBJ2-5
D: -
V: TRBV2

CDR3: CASSPGSHNEQFF
J: TRBJ2-1
D: -
V: TRBV18

CDR3: CASSPPAGSYEQYF
J: TRBJ2-7
D: -
V: TRBV18

CDR3: CAWSPGTGGRNEQFF
J: TRBJ2-1
D: -
V: TRBV30

CDR3: CASSIVNRNTGELFF
J: TRBJ2-2
D: -
V: TRBV19

CDR3: CASSLDRENEQYF
J: TRBJ2-7
D: -
V: TRBV11-2

CDR3: CASSSGQGGYEQYF
J: TRBJ2-7
D: TRBD1
V: TRBV5-1

CDR3: CSVEVGGYYEQYF
J: TRBJ2-7
D: -
V: TRBV29-1

CDR3: CASSLDRGNTEAFF
J: TRBJ1-1
D: TRBD1
V: TRBV6-4

CDR3: CASSEYGLMGETNYGYTF
J: TRBJ1-2
D: -
V: TRBV6-1

CDR3: CASSQDGDSRFGVHF
J: TRBJ1-6
D: -
V: TRBV4-1

CDR3: CASSAGDSRYTGELFF
J: TRBJ2-2
D: -
V: TRBV10-1

CDR3: CASSSGITSGTSEFF
J: TRBJ2-1
D: TRBD2
V: TRBV7-2

CDR3: CASSESGRENEQYF
J: TRBJ2-7
D: -
V: TRBV2

CDR3: CASSFVYRESSYEQYF
J: TRBJ2-7
D: -
V: TRBV28

CDR3: CASSRSSFGSNTEAFF
J: TRBJ1-1
D: -
V: TRBV18

CDR3: CASSQGTGYGYTF
J: TRBJ1-2
D: -
V: TRBV7-2

CDR3: CASSYSREALTDTQYF
J: TRBJ2-3
D: TRBD2
V: TRBV6-6

CDR3: CASSAGGFSYEQYF
J: TRBJ2-7
D: TRBD2
V: TRBV6-5

CDR3: CASSENLETQYF
J: TRBJ2-5
D: -
V: TRBV10-2

CDR3: CASSSWREGSQPQHF
J: TRBJ1-5
D: -
V: TRBV6-1

CDR3: CASSLMNTEAFF
J: TRBJ1-1
D: -
V: TRBV7-9

CDR3: CASSLGGRAADTQYF
J: TRBJ2-3
D: TRBD2
V: TRBV5-4

CDR3: CASSSQGDNEQFF
J: TRBJ2-1
D: -
V: TRBV5-1

CDR3: CASSFDRANTEAFF
J: TRBJ1-1
D: TRBD1
V: TRBV5-8

CDR3: CASSLILRAEQYF
J: TRBJ2-7
D: -
V: TRBV5-1

CDR3: CASSRSPTGTSGASYEQYF
J: TRBJ2-7
D: TRBD2
V: TRBV4-1

CDR3: CASSPTARETQYF
J: TRBJ2-5
D: -
V: TRBV7-9